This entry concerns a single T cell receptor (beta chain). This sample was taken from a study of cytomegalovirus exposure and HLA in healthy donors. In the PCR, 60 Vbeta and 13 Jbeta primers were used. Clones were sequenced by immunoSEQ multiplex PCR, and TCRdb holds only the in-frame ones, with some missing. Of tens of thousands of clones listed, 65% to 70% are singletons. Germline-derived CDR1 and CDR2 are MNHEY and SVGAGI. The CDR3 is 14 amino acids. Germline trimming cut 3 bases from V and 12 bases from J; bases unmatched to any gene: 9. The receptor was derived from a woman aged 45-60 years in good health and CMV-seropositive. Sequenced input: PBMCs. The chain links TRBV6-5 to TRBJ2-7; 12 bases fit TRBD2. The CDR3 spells CASSYETSGGLVYF. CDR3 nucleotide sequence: TGTGCCAGCAGTTATGAGACTAGCGGGGGCCTTGTGTACTTC.